The T cell receptor beta chain described here comes from a study of identical twins. Comment on this clonotype: What it binds is unknown.

The CDR3 has 13 amino acids. V was pared by 5 bases and J by 6 bases, with 14 bases between. Through template switching, a universal primer site was introduced, and the cDNA contained unique molecular identifiers. From the 5' RACE reads, TCRdb called clonotypes with MiXCR, one entry per CDR3 protein. The table shows about 290,000 distinct CDR3 sequences, with roughly 9% occurring only once. Overall study findings and caveats: In drawing conclusions, the study used cross-sectional statistical analysis and did not follow the same donors.

This same sample was also taken into another study, of yellow fever vaccine responses in identical twins.

Sequences were obtained from CD8+ T cells sorted from blood. The source is a woman aged 18-29 years in good health. The rearrangement links TRBV12-3 or TRBV12-4 to TRBJ2-7; D is uncertain. As DNA, the CDR3 is TGTGCCAGCAGTCTCGGGTCCTTTACCGAGCAGTACTTC. Translating gives CASSLGSFTEQYF.